The source of this T cell receptor (beta chain) is a study of T cell responses to AZD1222 COVID-19 vaccine. About the study: Second-dose intervals near 4 or 12 weeks were combined.

Trimming left V 1 base short and J 6 bases short, with 13 bases between. Germline assignment: CDR1 SGHAT and CDR2 FQNNGV. CDR3 length: 14 residues. Libraries were prepared by immunoSEQ multiplex PCR; TCRdb keeps only in-frame clonotypes and omits some of them. The sample consists of 100,000 to 120,000 clones, approximately 90% of them appearing once. Points from the study as a whole: Two AZD1222 doses significantly raised spike-specific TCR breadth and depth over controls. Spike-wide vaccine-associated CD4 TCRs dominated at 160-218 and 743-854.

As for this clone: Its antigen is as yet unknown.

The J gene is TRBJ2-7, the V gene TRBV11-2; D gene ambiguous. The sequence came from an adult in good health. The sequencing here drew on peripheral blood, taken on day 0 of AZD1222 vaccination. CDR3 region: CASSLGQVVGEQYF. The CDR3 DNA reads as TGTGCCAGCAGCTTAGGCCAGGTTGTGGGCGAGCAGTACTTC.